One T cell receptor beta chain is described in this entry. What it binds is unknown. Trimming pared 9 bases from V and 0 bases from J, leaving 12 bases between. Germline-derived CDR1 and CDR2 are MNHEY and SVGAGI. The CDR3 runs 14 residues. These data come from a study of beta chain features in type 1 diabetes. Reverse transcription of all isolated RNA meant that expressed TCRB transcripts were sequenced. The protocol was immunoSEQ multiplex PCR, while the TCRdb copy is restricted to in-frame clones and leaves out a portion. Of a few hundred thousand clones listed, around an eighth are singletons. Study observations and caveats: Moderate yet significant TCRB CDR3 shortening was seen in Type 1 diabetes patients in all four CD4+ subsets.

Input material: naive CD4+ T cells from blood. The rearrangement links TRBV6-5 to TRBJ1-3; D gene uncertain. The sequence was obtained from a woman younger than 35 with type 1 diabetes. The CDR3 nucleotides read TGTGCCAGTCGCTCCGGTGTCTCTGGAAACACCATATATTTT. The encoded protein is CASRSGVSGNTIYF.